This TCR beta chain was identified during a study of blood T cell repertoires in COVID-19. At the level of the study: Sites across the United States, Italy and Spain contributed samples from acute and convalescent COVID-19. T cells, B-cell-depleted T cells, or PBMCs provided the cDNA or gDNA that served as material.

The CDR3 sequence is 15 residues long. V was clipped by 5 bases and J by 0 bases, with 14 bases between them. Germline lookup yields CDR1 MDHEN and CDR2 SYDVKM. Methods used by the authors: Amplifying reference gene primers gave estimates of nucleated cell counts. Libraries were prepared by immunoSEQ multiplex PCR; TCRdb keeps only in-frame clonotypes and omits some of them. That table gives V, J and clone size, and the DNA gave D and trimming. Of around 62,000 clones in the sample, about nine tenths were seen once. Seattle patient enrollment occurred during active infection, with longitudinal follow-up thereafter.

The rearrangement uses TRBV28 and TRBJ2-7, with D hard to call. The sequenced sample was peripheral blood. This TCR derives from an older woman with COVID-19, enrolled during active disease. In nucleotides, the CDR3 is TGTGCCAGCAGTGGTTCCGGGTTTGCCTCCTACGAGCAGTACTTC. Amino acid sequence: CASSGSGFASYEQYF.